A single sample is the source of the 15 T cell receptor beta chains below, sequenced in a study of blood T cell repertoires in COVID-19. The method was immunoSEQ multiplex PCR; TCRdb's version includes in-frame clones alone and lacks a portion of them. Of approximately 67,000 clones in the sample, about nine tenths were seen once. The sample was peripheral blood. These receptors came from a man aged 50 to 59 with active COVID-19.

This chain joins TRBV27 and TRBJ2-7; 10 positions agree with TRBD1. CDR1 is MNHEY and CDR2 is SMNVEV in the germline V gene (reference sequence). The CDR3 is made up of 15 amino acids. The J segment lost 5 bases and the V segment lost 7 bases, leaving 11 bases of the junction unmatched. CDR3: CASNRPGQGNNEQYF. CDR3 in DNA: TGTGCCAGCAATAGACCGGGACAGGGGAACAACGAGCAGTACTTC.

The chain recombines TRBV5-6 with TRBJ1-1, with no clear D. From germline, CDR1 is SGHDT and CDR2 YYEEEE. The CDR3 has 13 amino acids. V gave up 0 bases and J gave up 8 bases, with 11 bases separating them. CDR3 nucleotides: TGTGCCAGCAGCTTGGGTAGCTCGAGGGAAGCTTTCTTT. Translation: CASSLGSSREAFF.

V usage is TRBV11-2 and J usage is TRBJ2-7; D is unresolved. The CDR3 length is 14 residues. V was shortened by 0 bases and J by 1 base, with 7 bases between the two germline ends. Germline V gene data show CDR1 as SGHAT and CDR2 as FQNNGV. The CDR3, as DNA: TGTGCCAGCAGCTTAGATATTAATTCCTACGAGCAGTACTTC. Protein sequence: CASSLDINSYEQYF.

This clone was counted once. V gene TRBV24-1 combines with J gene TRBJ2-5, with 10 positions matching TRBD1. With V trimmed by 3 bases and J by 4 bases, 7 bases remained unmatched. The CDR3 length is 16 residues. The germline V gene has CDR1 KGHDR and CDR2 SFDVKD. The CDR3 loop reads CATSDLGTGVGETQYF. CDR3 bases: TGTGCCACCAGTGATCTCGGGACAGGGGTCGGAGAGACCCAGTACTTC.

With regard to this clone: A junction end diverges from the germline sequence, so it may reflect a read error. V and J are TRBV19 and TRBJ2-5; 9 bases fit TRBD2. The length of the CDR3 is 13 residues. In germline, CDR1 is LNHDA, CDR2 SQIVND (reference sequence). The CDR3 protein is CASLGLARENQYF. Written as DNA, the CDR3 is TGTGCCAGTCTTGGACTAGCGAGAGAGAACCAGTACTTC.

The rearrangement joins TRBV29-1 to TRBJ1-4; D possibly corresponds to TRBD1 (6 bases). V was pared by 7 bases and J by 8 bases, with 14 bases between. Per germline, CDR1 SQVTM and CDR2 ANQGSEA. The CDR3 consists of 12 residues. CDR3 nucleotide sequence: TGCAGCGCCAGGGGTGGATCGGAAAAACTGTTTTTT. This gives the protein CSARGGSEKLFF.

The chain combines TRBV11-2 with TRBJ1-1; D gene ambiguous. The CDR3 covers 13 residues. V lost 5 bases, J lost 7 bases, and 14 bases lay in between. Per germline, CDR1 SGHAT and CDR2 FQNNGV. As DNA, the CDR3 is TGTGCCAGCAGCCTAGTACGACTTCATGAAGCTTTCTTT. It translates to CASSLVRLHEAFF.

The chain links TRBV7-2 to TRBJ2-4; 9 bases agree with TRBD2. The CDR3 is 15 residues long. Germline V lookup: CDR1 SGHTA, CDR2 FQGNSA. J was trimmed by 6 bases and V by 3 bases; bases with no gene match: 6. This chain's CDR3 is CASSFSGGGGNIQYF. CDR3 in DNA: TGTGCCAGCAGCTTTAGCGGGGGCGGGGGAAACATTCAGTACTTC.

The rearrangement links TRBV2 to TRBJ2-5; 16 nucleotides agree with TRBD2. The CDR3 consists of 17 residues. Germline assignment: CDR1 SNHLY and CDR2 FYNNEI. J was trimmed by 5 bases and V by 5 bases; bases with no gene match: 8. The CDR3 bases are TGTGCCAGCAGTTCTGGGACTAGCGGGAGGGCTTGGGAGACCCAGTACTTC. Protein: CASSSGTSGRAWETQYF.

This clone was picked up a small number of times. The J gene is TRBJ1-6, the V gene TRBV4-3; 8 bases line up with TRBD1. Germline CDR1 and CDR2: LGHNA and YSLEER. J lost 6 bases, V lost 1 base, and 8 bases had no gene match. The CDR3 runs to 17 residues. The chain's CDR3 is CASSQGIGGQVNSPLHF. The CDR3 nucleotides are TGCGCCAGCAGCCAAGGTATCGGGGGACAGGTTAATTCACCCCTCCACTTT.

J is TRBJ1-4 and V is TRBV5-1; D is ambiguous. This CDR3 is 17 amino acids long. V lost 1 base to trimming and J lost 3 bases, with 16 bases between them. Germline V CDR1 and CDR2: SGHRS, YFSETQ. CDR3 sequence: CASSLRVLAEPNEKLFF. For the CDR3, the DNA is TGCGCCAGCAGCTTGAGGGTTCTAGCGGAACCTAATGAAAAACTGTTTTTT.

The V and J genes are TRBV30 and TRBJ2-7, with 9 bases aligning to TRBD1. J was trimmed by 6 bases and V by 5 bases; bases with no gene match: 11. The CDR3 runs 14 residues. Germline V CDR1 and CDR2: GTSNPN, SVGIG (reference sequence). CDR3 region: CAWQGTGLLSEQYF. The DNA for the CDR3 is TGTGCCTGGCAAGGGACAGGGCTGCTTTCCGAGCAGTACTTC.

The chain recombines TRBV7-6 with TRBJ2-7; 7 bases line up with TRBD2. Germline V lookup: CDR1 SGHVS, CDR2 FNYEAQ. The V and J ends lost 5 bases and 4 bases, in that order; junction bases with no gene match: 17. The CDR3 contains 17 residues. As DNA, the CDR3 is TGTGCCAGCAGCCTAACCCCCCGAGCGGGGCCAGGGTACGAGCAGTACTTC. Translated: CASSLTPRAGPGYEQYF.

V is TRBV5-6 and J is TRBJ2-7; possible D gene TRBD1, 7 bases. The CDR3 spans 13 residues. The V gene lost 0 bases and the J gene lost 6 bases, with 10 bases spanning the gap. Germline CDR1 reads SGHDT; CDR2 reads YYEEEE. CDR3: CASSLDRGGEQYF. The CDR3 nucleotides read TGTGCCAGCAGCTTGGACAGGGGAGGCGAGCAGTACTTC.

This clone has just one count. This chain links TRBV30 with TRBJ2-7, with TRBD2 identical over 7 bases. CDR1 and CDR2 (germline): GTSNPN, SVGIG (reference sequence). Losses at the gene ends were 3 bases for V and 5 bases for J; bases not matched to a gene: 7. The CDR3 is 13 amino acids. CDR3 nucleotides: TGTGCCTGGAGAGGGGTAGGGAGGGACGAGCAGTACTTC. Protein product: CAWRGVGRDEQYF.